A selection of T cell receptor beta chains follows, all from one sample in a study of T cell responses to AZD1222 COVID-19 vaccine. Assay: immunoSEQ multiplex PCR; the TCRdb copy retains only in-frame clones and omits some. The sample has about 180,000 clones, 85% to 90% seen once. Material: peripheral blood, obtained 28 days after the second AZD1222 dose. These receptors came from an adult who received the AZD1222 COVID-19 vaccine. Each CDR3 is given with its conserved first and last residue. The size of a clone is reported for some rows only, either as once, few or many, or as a class for expanded clones.

clone_size	v_call	j_call	cdr3_aa
many	TRBV30	TRBJ1-3	CAWSGQGRNTIYF
NA	TRBV29-1	TRBJ2-7	CSVGNPYYEQYF
NA	TRBV6-5	TRBJ1-6	CASVRGTGGNSPLHF
NA	TRBV12-5	TRBJ2-5	CASGSPRVGLGETQYF
few	TRBV5-1	TRBJ2-1	CASSWTSGGSYNEQFF
NA	TRBV7-2	TRBJ2-2	CASSLAGGLATGELFF
NA	TRBV14	TRBJ2-2	CASSRSLAGLAGELFF
NA	TRBV12-3/TRBV12-4	TRBJ1-2	CASSPDRGYGYTF
NA	TRBV6-1	TRBJ1-2	CASSEWTGVRAGANYGYTF
NA	TRBV28	TRBJ1-2	CASSLLGSGYGYTF
NA	TRBV30	TRBJ2-7	CAGRGQPLHEQYF
NA	TRBV6-2/TRBV6-3	TRBJ1-5	CASSSPGQGANQPQHF